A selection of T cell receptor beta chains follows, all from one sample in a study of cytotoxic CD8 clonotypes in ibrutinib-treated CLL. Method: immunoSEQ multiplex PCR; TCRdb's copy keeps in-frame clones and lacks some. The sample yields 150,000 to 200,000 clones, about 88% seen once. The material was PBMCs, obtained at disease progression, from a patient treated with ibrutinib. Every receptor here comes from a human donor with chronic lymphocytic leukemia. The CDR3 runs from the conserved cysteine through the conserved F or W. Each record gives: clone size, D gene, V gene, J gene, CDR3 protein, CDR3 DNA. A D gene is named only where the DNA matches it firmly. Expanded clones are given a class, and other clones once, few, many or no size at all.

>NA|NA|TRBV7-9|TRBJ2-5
CASSQGLGEVGETQYF
TGTGCCAGCAGCCAAGGTTTGGGTGAGGTGGGAGAGACCCAGTACTTC
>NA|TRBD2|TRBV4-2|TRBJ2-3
CASSQSPAYSGSITDTQYF
TGTGCCAGCAGCCAGAGCCCCGCGTATAGCGGGAGTATCACAGATACGCAGTATTTT
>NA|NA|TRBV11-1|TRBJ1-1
CASSQGRTNTEAFF
TGTGCCAGCAGCCAAGGACGGACGAACACTGAAGCTTTCTTT
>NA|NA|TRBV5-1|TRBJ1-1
CASSLLENTEAFF
TGCGCCAGCAGCTTGTTGGAGAACACTGAAGCTTTCTTT
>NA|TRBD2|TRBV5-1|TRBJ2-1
CASSTNSGSSYNEQFF
TGCGCCAGCAGCACGAATAGCGGGAGCTCCTACAATGAGCAGTTCTTC
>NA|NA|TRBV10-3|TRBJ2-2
CAITDRSNTGELFF
TGTGCCATCACAGACAGGTCGAACACCGGGGAGCTGTTTTTT
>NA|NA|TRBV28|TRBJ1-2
CASSSTTGANAYGYTF
TGTGCCAGCAGTTCTACTACCGGGGCCAACGCCTATGGCTACACCTTC
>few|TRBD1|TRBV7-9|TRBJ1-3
CASSSGRTGGNTIYF
TGTGCCAGCAGTTCTGGCCGGACAGGAGGAAACACCATATATTTT
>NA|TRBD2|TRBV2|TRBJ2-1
CATLLAGDRNEQFF
TGTGCCACCCTACTAGCGGGAGATCGCAATGAGCAGTTCTTC
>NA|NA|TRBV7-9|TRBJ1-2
CASSLKEAYGYTF
TGTGCCAGCAGCTTAAAGGAAGCATATGGCTACACCTTC
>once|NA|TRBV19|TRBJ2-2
CASTITGSYTGELFF
TGTGCCAGTACCATAACCGGGTCTTACACCGGGGAGCTGTTTTTT
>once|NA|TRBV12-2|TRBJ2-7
CASRLPPSYEQYF
TGTGCAAGTCGCTTACCACCCTCCTACGAGCAGTACTTC
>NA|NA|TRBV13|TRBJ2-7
CASSLGGAGSSF
TGTGCCAGCAGCTTAGGCGGGGCAGGGTCAAGTTTC
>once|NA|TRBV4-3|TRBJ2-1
CASSQGVANEQFF
TGCGCCAGCAGCCAAGGAGTCGCGAATGAGCAGTTCTTC
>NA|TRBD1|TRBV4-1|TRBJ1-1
CASSQLLGTGDTEAFF
TGCGCCAGCAGCCAGCTACTAGGGACAGGGGATACTGAAGCTTTCTTT
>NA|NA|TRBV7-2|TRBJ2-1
CASSLVHREWDTFYNEQFF
TGTGCCAGCAGCTTAGTGCACAGAGAGTGGGATACCTTTTACAATGAGCAGTTCTTC
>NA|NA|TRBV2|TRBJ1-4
CASIGTTNEKLFF
TGTGCCAGCATTGGGACTACTAATGAAAAACTGTTTTTT
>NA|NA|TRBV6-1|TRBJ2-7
CASRDSVTYEQYF
TGTGCCAGCAGGGATAGCGTCACCTACGAGCAGTACTTC
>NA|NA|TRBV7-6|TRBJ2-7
CASSSFPDYEQYF
TGTGCCAGCAGCTCCTTCCCCGACTACGAGCAGTACTTC
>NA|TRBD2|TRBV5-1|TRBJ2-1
CASSSRLAGGAEQFF
TGCGCCAGCAGCTCACGACTAGCGGGAGGGGCTGAGCAGTTCTTC
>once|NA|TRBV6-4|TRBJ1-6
CASAAGFEGNSPLHF
TGTGCCAGCGCGGCGGGGTTCGAGGGGAATTCACCCCTCCACTTT
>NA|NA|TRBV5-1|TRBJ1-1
CASKPGPNTEAFF
TGCGCCAGCAAGCCGGGACCGAACACTGAAGCTTTCTTT
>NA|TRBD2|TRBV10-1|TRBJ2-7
CASSETGTSRGYEQYF
TGCGCCAGCAGTGAGACCGGGACTAGCCGGGGCTACGAGCAGTACTTC
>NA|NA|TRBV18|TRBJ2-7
CASSVGPPGTNYEQYF
TGTGCCAGCTCAGTCGGGCCACCAGGAACTAACTACGAGCAGTACTTC
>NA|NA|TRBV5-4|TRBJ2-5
CASSYAFQETQYF
TGTGCCAGCAGCTACGCCTTCCAAGAGACCCAGTACTTC
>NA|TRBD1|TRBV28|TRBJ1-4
CASRDSQGANEKLFF
TGTGCCAGCAGGGACTCACAGGGGGCTAATGAAAAACTGTTTTTT
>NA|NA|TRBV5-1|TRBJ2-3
CASGIDTDTQYF
TGCGCCAGCGGGATAGATACAGATACGCAGTATTTT
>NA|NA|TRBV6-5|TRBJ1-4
CASSYSNINEKLFF
TGTGCCAGCAGTTACTCGAACATAAATGAAAAACTGTTTTTT
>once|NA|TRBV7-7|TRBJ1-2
CASSLAIARSYGYTF
TGTGCCAGCAGCTTAGCGATTGCACGCTCCTATGGCTACACCTTC
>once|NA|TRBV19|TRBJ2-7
CASNKGGNHYEQYF
TGTGCCAGTAATAAAGGGGGTAACCACTACGAGCAGTACTTC
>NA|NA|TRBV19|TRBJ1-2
CASSIQGPNYGYTF
TGTGCCAGTAGTATACAGGGACCTAACTATGGCTACACCTTC
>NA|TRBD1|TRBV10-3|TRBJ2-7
CAITGQGDEQYF
TGTGCCATCACGGGACAGGGAGACGAGCAGTACTTC
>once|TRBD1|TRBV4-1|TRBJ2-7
CASSQAAGGSTSYEQYF
TGCGCCAGCAGCCAAGCGGCAGGGGGCTCGACCTCCTACGAGCAGTACTTC
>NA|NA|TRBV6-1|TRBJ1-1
CASSEGMWSTEAFF
TGTGCCAGCAGTGAGGGGATGTGGTCGACTGAAGCTTTCTTT
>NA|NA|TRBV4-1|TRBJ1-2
CASSHEVGGGFYGYTF
TGCGCCAGCAGCCACGAGGTGGGGGGCGGCTTTTATGGCTACACCTTC
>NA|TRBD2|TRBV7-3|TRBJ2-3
CASSLSYLAGGRTDTQYF
TGTGCCAGCAGCTTAAGTTACCTAGCGGGAGGGAGAACAGATACGCAGTATTTT
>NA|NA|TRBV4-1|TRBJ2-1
CASSQVGGHNEQFF
TGCGCCAGCAGCCAAGTTGGCGGTCACAATGAGCAGTTCTTC
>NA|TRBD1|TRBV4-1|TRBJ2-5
CASRSTGNKETQYF
TGCGCCAGCCGATCGACAGGGAATAAGGAGACCCAGTACTTC
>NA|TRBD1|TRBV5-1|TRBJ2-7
CASSFRWDRASNEQYF
TGCGCCAGCAGCTTCCGGTGGGACAGGGCGTCCAACGAGCAGTACTTC
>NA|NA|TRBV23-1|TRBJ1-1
CASSPGTPQRVAFF
TGCGCCAGCAGTCCTGGGACACCTCAAAGGGTGGCTTTCTTT